This T cell receptor beta chain originates from a study of lymphopenia after photon versus proton radiotherapy. General study results and limits: Proton therapy kept repertoires fairly stable, unlike photons, which gained effector/memory cells. Only patients who died were analyzed for survival; proton advantage is unproven. After the lymphocyte nadir, photon-treated repertoires showed oligoclonal expansion, especially of CD8+ Temra cells. Post-nadir TCR diversity decline inversely tracked overall survival among those who died.

The germline V gene encodes CDR1 MDHEN and CDR2 SYDVKM. V was pared by 1 base and J by 7 bases, with 8 bases between. The CDR3 has 12 amino acids. Some clones are missing from TCRdb's copy, which holds only in-frame ones; the method was immunoSEQ multiplex PCR. The sample has some 40,000 clones, around 90% seen once; the top ten hold over 12%. This clone was counted once. The target antigen is unknown. This TCR was recovered from a man aged 55 to 70 with cholangiocarcinoma. The material sequenced was peripheral blood, taken from a patient treated with photon-based radiotherapy. The J gene is TRBJ2-7, the V gene TRBV28; D is undetermined. For the CDR3, the DNA is TGTGCCAGCAGTTTATTCGGCAGAGAGCAGTACTTC. Its protein is CASSLFGREQYF. Looking up the rest from reference TRBV28 and TRBJ2-7 gives the full variable domain: DVKVTQSSRYLVKRTGEKVFLECVQDMDHENMFWYRQDPGLGLRLIYFSYDVKMKEKGDIPEGYSVSREKKERFSLILESASTNQTSMYLCASSLFGREQYFGPGTRLTVT.